This T cell receptor (beta chain) was sequenced during a study of cytomegalovirus exposure and HLA in healthy donors. Overall study context: The approximately 110 validation repertoires used a platform that matched the one used for the roughly 700 first-cohort repertoires, as a later analysis reported.

The CDR3 is 15 residues long. To note about this clone: The antigen remains unidentified.

Clones were sequenced by immunoSEQ multiplex PCR, and TCRdb holds only the in-frame ones, with some missing. This table holds 150,000 to 200,000 clones, approximately 86% found once. Study results and caveats: There were some public TCRs occurring in many donors, but most TCR sequences were rare. In the roughly 130 validation repertoires, a later analysis found that first-cohort TCR clusters tended to co-occur.

The chain links TRBV21-1 to TRBJ2-7; TRBD1 was called by the table and not checked on the DNA. TRBV21-1 is tagged as a pseudogene. The receptor was isolated from a young man in good health and CMV-seropositive. The specimen sequenced was PBMCs. This CDR3 reads CASSHRDRGLEEQYF. CDR3 DNA: TGTGCCAGCAGCCACCGGGACAGGGGGCTGGAAGAGCAGTACTTC.